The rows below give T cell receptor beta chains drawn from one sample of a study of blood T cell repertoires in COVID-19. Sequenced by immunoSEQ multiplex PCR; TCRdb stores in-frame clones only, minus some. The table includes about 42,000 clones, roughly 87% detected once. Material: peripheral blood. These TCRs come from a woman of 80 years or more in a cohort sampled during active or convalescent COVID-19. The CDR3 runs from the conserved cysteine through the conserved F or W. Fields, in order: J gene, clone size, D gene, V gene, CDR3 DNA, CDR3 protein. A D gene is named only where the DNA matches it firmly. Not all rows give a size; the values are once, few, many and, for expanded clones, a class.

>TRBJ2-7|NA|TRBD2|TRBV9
TGTGCCAGCAGCGGGACTAGCTACGAGCAGTACTTC
CASSGTSYEQYF
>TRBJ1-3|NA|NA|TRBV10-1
TGCGCCAGCAGTGACCCAACTGACACGGGAAACACCATATATTTT
CASSDPTDTGNTIYF
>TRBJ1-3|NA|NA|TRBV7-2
TGTGCCAGCAGCTCTTCTCGTGGCAGGGCTGGAAACACCATATATTTT
CASSSSRGRAGNTIYF
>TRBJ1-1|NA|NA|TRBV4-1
TGCGCCAGCAGCCAAGAATACGGGGTTGCTTTCTTT
CASSQEYGVAFF
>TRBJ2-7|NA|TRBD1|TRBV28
TGTGCCACTGACAGGGAAAGCTCCTACGAGCAGTACTTC
CATDRESSYEQYF
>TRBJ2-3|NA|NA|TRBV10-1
TGCGCCAGCAGCCGGGACAACACAGATACGCAGTATTTT
CASSRDNTDTQYF
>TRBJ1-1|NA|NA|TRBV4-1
TGCGCCAGCAGCCAAGACTTATTTCTGCTTCGGACAACGAACACTGAAGCTTTCTTT
CASSQDLFLLRTTNTEAFF
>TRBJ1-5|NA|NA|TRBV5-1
TGCGCCAGCAGCCTGGGAGACAGAAATCAGCCCCAGCATTTT
CASSLGDRNQPQHF
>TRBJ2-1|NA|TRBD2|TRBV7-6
TGTGCCAGCAGCTTAGGACTAGCGGGGTTAGCCTACAATGAGCAGTTCTTC
CASSLGLAGLAYNEQFF
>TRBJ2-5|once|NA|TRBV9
TGTGCCAGCAGCGTGTCTCGGGACTTCCAAGAGACCCAGTACTTC
CASSVSRDFQETQYF
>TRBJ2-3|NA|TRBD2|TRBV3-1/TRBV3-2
TGTGCCAGCAGCCCCACCGGGACTAGCTATGCAGATACGCAGTATTTT
CASSPTGTSYADTQYF
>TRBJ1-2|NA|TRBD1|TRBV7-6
TGTGCCAGCAGCTCACCCGGGACAGGGGCCTATGGCTACACCTTC
CASSSPGTGAYGYTF
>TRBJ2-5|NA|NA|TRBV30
TGTGCCTGGAGTGGCGAACTAGGGCGAGAGACCCAGTACTTC
CAWSGELGRETQYF
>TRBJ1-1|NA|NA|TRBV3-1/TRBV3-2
TGTGCCAGCAGCAACAGGGCAGCGGACACTGAAGCTTTCTTT
CASSNRAADTEAFF
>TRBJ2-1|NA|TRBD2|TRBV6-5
TGTGCCAGCCAGCGGGATGGGTACAATGAGCAGTTCTTC
CASQRDGYNEQFF
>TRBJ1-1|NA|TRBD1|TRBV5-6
TGTGCCAGCAGCCTTCGACAGGGCTTGGGAGCTTTCTTT
CASSLRQGLGAFF
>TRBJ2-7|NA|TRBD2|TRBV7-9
TGTGCCAGCAGCTTATTTGGGACTAGCGGGAGATTCGAGCAGTACTTC
CASSLFGTSGRFEQYF
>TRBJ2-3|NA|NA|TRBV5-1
TGCGCCAGCAGCTTGGCCCCGGGTGGAGGCACAGATACGCAGTATTTT
CASSLAPGGGTDTQYF
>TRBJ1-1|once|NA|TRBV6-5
TGTGCCAGCAGTCCCAGCCAGGGTACTGAAGCTTTCTTT
CASSPSQGTEAFF
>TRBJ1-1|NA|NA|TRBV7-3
TGTGCCAGCAGCTCCGGACAGCTCATGAACACTGAAGCTTTCTTT
CASSSGQLMNTEAFF
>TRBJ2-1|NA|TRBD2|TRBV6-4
TGTGCCAGCAGCCCGGGACTAGCGGGAGGGCCGGATGAGCAGTTCTTC
CASSPGLAGGPDEQFF
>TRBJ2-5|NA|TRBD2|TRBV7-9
TGTGCCAGCAGCTTAGCGCGGGGTAGCGGGGAACAAGAGACCCAGTACTTC
CASSLARGSGEQETQYF
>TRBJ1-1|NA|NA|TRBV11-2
TGTGCCAGCAGCGCCACAGGGTTGGGAGCTTTCTTT
CASSATGLGAFF
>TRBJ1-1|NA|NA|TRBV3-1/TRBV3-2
TGTGCCAGCAGCCAAGTACTTGCGGGGACTGAAGCTTTCTTT
CASSQVLAGTEAFF
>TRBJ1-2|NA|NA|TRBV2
TGTGCCAGCAGTGAGAACAGTGCCTATGGCTACACCTTC
CASSENSAYGYTF
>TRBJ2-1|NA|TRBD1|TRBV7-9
TGTGCCAGCGGAGGCAGGGGGCTGGATGAGCAGTTCTTC
CASGGRGLDEQFF
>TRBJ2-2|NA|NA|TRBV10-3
TGTGCCATCAGTGAGTCGGCTAGCGTCTCCGGGGAGCTGTTTTTT
CAISESASVSGELFF
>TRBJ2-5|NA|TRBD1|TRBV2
TGTGCCAGCAGTCCCCAGGGGGCGGGTGAAGAGACCCAGTACTTC
CASSPQGAGEETQYF